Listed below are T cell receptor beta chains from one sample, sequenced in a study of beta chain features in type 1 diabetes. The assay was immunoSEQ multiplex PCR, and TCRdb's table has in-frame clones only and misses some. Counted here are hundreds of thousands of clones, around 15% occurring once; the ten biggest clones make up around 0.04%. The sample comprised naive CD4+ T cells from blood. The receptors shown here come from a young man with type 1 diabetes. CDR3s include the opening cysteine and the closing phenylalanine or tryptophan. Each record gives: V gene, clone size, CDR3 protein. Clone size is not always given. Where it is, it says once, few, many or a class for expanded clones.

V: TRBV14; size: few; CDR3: CASSQNRGPYGYTF
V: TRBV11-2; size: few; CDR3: CASLNSGEQFF
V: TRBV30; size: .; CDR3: CAWSPSPSTLHF
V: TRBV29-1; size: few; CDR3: CSVRRYEQGGNTIYF
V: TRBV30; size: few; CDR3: CAWSVHRTGGYTF
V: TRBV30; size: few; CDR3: CAWGHQARNEQFF
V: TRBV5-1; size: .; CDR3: CASSSTSLLNEQFF
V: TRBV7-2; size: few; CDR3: CASRALANEQFF
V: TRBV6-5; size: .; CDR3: CASSYLAEGAQYF
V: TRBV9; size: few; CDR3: CASSQGQAEGDTQYF
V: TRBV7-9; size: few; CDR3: CASSLARVVGQIEQFF
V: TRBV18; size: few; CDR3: CASSPGGNTGELFF
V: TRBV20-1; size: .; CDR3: CSQAPYNEQFF
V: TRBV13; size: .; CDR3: CASSSARTGDTQYF
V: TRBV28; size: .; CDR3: CASSPGQVGQPQHF
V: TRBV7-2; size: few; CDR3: CASSSGVSNQPQHF